These 20 T cell receptor beta chains came from one sample sequenced in a study of blood T cell repertoires in COVID-19. TCRdb's copy holds only in-frame clones and misses some; the assay was immunoSEQ multiplex PCR. The sample has about 89,000 clones; 87% are singletons. The specimen sequenced was peripheral blood. The source is a male donor with acute or convalescent COVID-19.

The chain combines TRBV19 with TRBJ1-5, with TRBD1 matching over 10 bases. The CDR3 totals 19 residues. The germline CDR1 and CDR2 sequences are LNHDA and SQIVND (reference sequence). V dropped 2 bases and J dropped 0; count of bases not matched to a gene: 10. CDR3 residues: CASSITDRGQVYSNQPQHF. CDR3 bases: TGTGCCAGTAGTATAACTGACAGGGGGCAGGTTTATAGCAATCAGCCCCAGCATTTT.

This chain uses TRBV7-9 with TRBJ2-1, with D unresolved. CDR3 size: 12 residues. Deletions cut 3 bases from V and 6 bases from J, with 6 bases between. Germline loops: CDR1 SEHNR, CDR2 FQNEAQ (reference sequence). CDR3 DNA: TGTGCCAGCAGCTTTAGCCTCAATGAGCAGTTCTTC. Translated: CASSFSLNEQFF.

The V and J genes are TRBV2 and TRBJ2-7; 12 positions agree with TRBD2. The germline gives CDR1 SNHLY, CDR2 FYNNEI. The CDR3 consists of 14 residues. The junction had 8 bases not matched to a gene; V was cut back by 11 bases and J by 3 bases. The CDR3 bases are TGTGCCGGGTGGACTAGCGGGGAATTCTACGAGCAGTACTTC. This gives the protein CAGWTSGEFYEQYF. Full variable domain (rest looked up from reference TRBV2 and TRBJ2-7): EPEVTQTPSHQVTQMGQEVILRCVPISNHLYFYWYRQILGQKVEFLVSFYNNEISEKSEIFDDQFSVERPDGSNFTLKIRSTKLEDSAMYFCAGWTSGEFYEQYFGPGTRLTVT.

This chain links TRBV2 with TRBJ1-2, with D perhaps matching TRBD1 (5 bases). Trimming took 3 bases from V and 1 from J, leaving 9 bases between them. Germline V CDR1 and CDR2: SNHLY, FYNNEI. The CDR3 length is 14 residues. The CDR3 DNA sequence: TGTGCCAGCAGTGAGGGGCAGATTAACTATGGCTACACCTTC. Encoded protein: CASSEGQINYGYTF.

The chain uses TRBV6-5 and TRBJ2-5; D possibly corresponds to TRBD2 (5 bases). V dropped 6 bases and J dropped 2 bases, with 16 bases sitting between them. The CDR3 contains 15 residues. Germline V gene sequence: CDR1 MNHEY, CDR2 SVGAGI. The CDR3 sequence: CASSQRGRDQETQYF. The CDR3 DNA follows: TGTGCCAGCAGCCAAAGAGGACGGGATCAAGAGACCCAGTACTTC.

The chain combines TRBV6-6 with TRBJ1-6; D perhaps matches TRBD1 (6 bases). Trimming stripped 3 bases from V and 10 bases from J, with 16 bases between. From germline, CDR1 is MNHNY and CDR2 SVGAGI (reference sequence). The CDR3 runs 15 residues. The CDR3 DNA sequence: TGTGCCAGCAGTTATTCGACTGTTGGGGGCTCACCCCTCCACTTT. Translated, it gives CASSYSTVGGSPLHF.

The rearrangement uses TRBV6-2 or TRBV6-3 and TRBJ1-5, with TRBD1 identical over 9 bases. Germline assignment: CDR1 MNHEY and CDR2 SVGEGT. This CDR3 has 17 amino acids. The J segment lost 2 bases and the V segment lost 4 bases, leaving 9 bases of the junction unmatched. Written as DNA, the CDR3 is TGTGCCAGCAGTTCTAGGACAGGGGAATTGGGCAATCAGCCCCAGCATTTT. Translating gives CASSSRTGELGNQPQHF.

The chain carries TRBV4-2 and TRBJ2-7; TRBD1 matches at 9 bases. The CDR3 covers 15 residues. J lost 3 bases, V lost 5 bases, and 8 bases had no gene match. Germline CDR1 reads LGHNA; CDR2 reads YNFKEQ. The CDR3 sequence is CASSITGGLHYEQYF. CDR3 in DNA: TGTGCCAGCAGCATTACAGGGGGCCTCCACTACGAGCAGTACTTC.

The V gene is TRBV19, the J gene TRBJ1-4; 9 nucleotides agree with TRBD1. Germline V gene sequence: CDR1 LNHDA, CDR2 SQIVND (reference sequence). The J segment lost 12 bases and the V segment lost 5 bases, leaving 10 bases of the junction unmatched. The CDR3 is made up of 14 amino acids. The CDR3 DNA reads TGTGCCAGTAGTCAAGGACAGGGGATGGGGCAACTGTTTTTT. Its protein product is CASSQGQGMGQLFF.

This clone was picked up a small number of times. The V call is TRBV16, the J call TRBJ2-5; D remains ambiguous. Per germline, CDR1 KGHSY and CDR2 FQNENV. The CDR3 totals 15 residues. V shed 0 bases and J shed 1 base, with 9 bases lying between them. The CDR3, as DNA: TGTGCCAGCAGCCAATCCGGAGAGATCCAAGAGACCCAGTACTTC. It is translated as CASSQSGEIQETQYF.

V gene TRBV3-1 (or the pseudogene TRBV3-2) combines with J gene TRBJ1-1, with D hard to call. The germline V and J ends were trimmed by 1 base and 1 base, with 10 bases remaining between them. Germline V lookup: CDR1 LGHDT, CDR2 YNNKEL (reference sequence). This CDR3 is built from 15 residues. As DNA, the CDR3 is TGTGCCAGCAGCCAAGGAACGGCAGGGAACACTGAAGCTTTCTTT. Encoded protein: CASSQGTAGNTEAFF.

This rearrangement joins TRBV28 to TRBJ2-1; the D is unclear. V was trimmed by 2 bases and J by 0 bases, leaving 8 bases between them. Germline V gives CDR1 MDHEN, CDR2 SYDVKM. The CDR3 sequence is 15 residues long. The CDR3 region is CASSLGLSSYNEQFF. CDR3 in DNA: TGTGCCAGCAGTTTAGGGCTGTCCTCCTACAATGAGCAGTTCTTC.

The genes are TRBV5-4 and TRBJ2-5, with 8 bases that match TRBD2. Germline loops: CDR1 SGHNT, CDR2 YYREEE (reference sequence). Unmatched junction bases numbered 12, after V lost 4 bases and J lost 1 base. The length of the CDR3 is 17 residues. In DNA form, the CDR3 reads TGTGCCAGCAGCCCACCTGGTTTAGCGGGGCGCCAAGAGACCCAGTACTTC. This sequence encodes CASSPPGLAGRQETQYF.

V usage is TRBV6-5 and J usage is TRBJ2-7; D is ambiguous. V lost 6 bases and J lost 0, with 15 bases in between. The CDR3 loop spans 15 amino acids. The germline V gene has CDR1 MNHEY and CDR2 SVGAGI. This chain's CDR3 is CASSQTPRSSYEQYF. Written as DNA, the CDR3 is TGTGCCAGCAGCCAAACCCCTAGGAGCTCCTACGAGCAGTACTTC.

DNA for the CDR3: TGTGCCAGCACCTACGGGACAGGGACGAATTCACCCCTCCACTTT. Translated, it gives CASTYGTGTNSPLHF. This chain uses TRBV7-2 with TRBJ1-6; 9 bases are a match to TRBD1. The germline V gene has CDR1 SGHTA and CDR2 FQGNSA. The ends lost 7 bases at V and 7 bases at J; junction bases unmatched: 8. This CDR3 has 15 residues.

CDR3 region: CASSFRGGGVSNNSPLHF. The CDR3 DNA reads as TGTGCCAGCAGCTTCCGGGGTGGGGGGGTGAGCAATAATTCACCCCTCCACTTT. The rearrangement joins TRBV7-2 to TRBJ1-6; D perhaps matches TRBD1 (5 bases). Trimming stripped 3 bases from V and 5 bases from J, with 20 bases between. The V gene's germline CDR1 is SGHTA and CDR2 FQGNSA. The CDR3 is 18 amino acids.

This rearrangement joins TRBV19 to TRBJ2-2; D is ambiguous. V lost 7 bases, J lost 4 bases, and 13 bases lay in between. The CDR3 is 14 amino acids. CDR1 and CDR2 from the germline V gene are LNHDA and SQIVND (reference sequence). DNA for the CDR3: TGTGCCAGTACCGACCCCGGGTCCACCGGGGAGCTGTTTTTT. Translating it yields CASTDPGSTGELFF.

The chain joins TRBV18 to TRBJ1-2; TRBD1 agrees at 8 bases. Germline V gene data show CDR1 as KGHSH and CDR2 as LQKENI. This CDR3 is built from 16 residues. J was trimmed by 4 bases and V by 2 bases; bases with no gene match: 9. The CDR3 DNA sequence: TGTGCCAGCTCACCAAACAATCCAGGACAGGGCTATGGCTACACCTTC. It translates to CASSPNNPGQGYGYTF.

This chain joins TRBV6-5 and TRBJ2-5; maybe TRBD1 (7 bases). V was pared by 5 bases and J by 0 bases, with 10 bases between. Germline assignment: CDR1 MNHEY and CDR2 SVGAGI. The CDR3 spans 14 residues. CDR3 nucleotide sequence: TGTGCCAGCAGTCCAGGGGGGAACCAAGAGACCCAGTACTTC. This codes for CASSPGGNQETQYF.

Here the CDR3 DNA reads TGTGCCAGCAGAGTTACAGGGGCCGCCGGGGAGCTGTTTTTT. Its protein product is CASRVTGAAGELFF. V and J are TRBV6-4 and TRBJ2-2; TRBD1 matches at 7 bases. After removal of 6 bases from V and 6 bases from J, the junction contained 7 bases not matched to a gene. Germline V CDR1 and CDR2: MRHNA, SNTAGT. The CDR3 covers 14 residues.